This is a list of T cell receptor beta chains from one sample in a study of Ad26.COV2.S vaccination and SARS-CoV-2 variants. Libraries were prepared by immunoSEQ multiplex PCR; TCRdb keeps only in-frame clonotypes and omits some of them. Of around 310,000 clones in the sample, 75% to 90% were seen once. The starting material was peripheral blood, obtained in a trial of Ad26.COV2.S vaccine versus placebo. The receptors derive from a person between 18 and 60 years old who received the Ad26.COV2.S COVID-19 vaccine or a placebo. Both conserved end residues are part of each CDR3. The order of the fields is V gene, D gene, clone size, CDR3 length, J gene, CDR3 protein, CDR3 DNA. A D gene is named only where the DNA matches it firmly. Clone size is shown for a subset of rows, as once, few, many or a class of expanded clone.

v_call: TRBV4-3
d_call: TRBD2
clone_size: -
cdr3_length: 16
j_call: TRBJ2-3
cdr3_aa: CASSQEGAGEGDTQYF
cdr3_nt: TGCGCCAGCAGCCAAGAGGGAGCGGGAGAGGGAGATACGCAGTATTTT

v_call: TRBV11-3
d_call: -
clone_size: -
cdr3_length: 15
j_call: TRBJ2-3
cdr3_aa: CASSLGISSTDTQYF
cdr3_nt: TGTGCCAGCAGCTTAGGAATCTCCAGCACAGATACGCAGTATTTT

v_call: TRBV7-2
d_call: -
clone_size: -
cdr3_length: 16
j_call: TRBJ1-4
cdr3_aa: CASSLGPGASNEKLFF
cdr3_nt: TGTGCCAGCAGCTTAGGCCCAGGGGCGTCCAATGAAAAACTGTTTTTT

v_call: TRBV4-3
d_call: -
clone_size: -
cdr3_length: 15
j_call: TRBJ2-3
cdr3_aa: CASSQDFRPADTQYF
cdr3_nt: TGCGCCAGCAGCCAAGATTTCCGCCCCGCAGATACGCAGTATTTT

v_call: TRBV21-1
d_call: -
clone_size: -
cdr3_length: 16
j_call: TRBJ2-5
cdr3_aa: CASSKEGRGREETQYF
cdr3_nt: TGTGCCAGCAGCAAAGAGGGGCGGGGAAGGGAAGAGACCCAGTACTTC

v_call: TRBV5-4
d_call: -
clone_size: -
cdr3_length: 14
j_call: TRBJ1-2
cdr3_aa: CASSSPGVGGGYTF
cdr3_nt: TGTGCCAGCAGCTCTCCGGGCGTCGGTGGTGGCTACACCTTC

v_call: TRBV28
d_call: -
clone_size: -
cdr3_length: 14
j_call: TRBJ2-7
cdr3_aa: CASSLETKTYEQYF
cdr3_nt: TGTGCCAGCAGTTTAGAGACAAAAACCTACGAGCAGTACTTC

v_call: TRBV18
d_call: -
clone_size: -
cdr3_length: 14
j_call: TRBJ2-5
cdr3_aa: CASSPVGGKETQYF
cdr3_nt: TGTGCCAGCTCACCAGTGGGGGGCAAAGAGACCCAGTACTTC

v_call: TRBV27
d_call: -
clone_size: -
cdr3_length: 16
j_call: TRBJ2-3
cdr3_aa: CASSPMWLSSTDTQYF
cdr3_nt: TGTGCCAGCAGCCCAATGTGGCTTTCTAGCACAGATACGCAGTATTTT

v_call: TRBV19
d_call: -
clone_size: -
cdr3_length: 19
j_call: TRBJ1-1
cdr3_aa: CASSNRPRGRWAVGTEAFF
cdr3_nt: TGTGCCAGTAGTAACCGTCCCAGGGGAAGGTGGGCGGTTGGCACTGAAGCTTTCTTT

v_call: TRBV9
d_call: -
clone_size: -
cdr3_length: 13
j_call: TRBJ2-1
cdr3_aa: CASSVAPGDEQFF
cdr3_nt: TGTGCCAGCAGCGTAGCTCCCGGGGATGAGCAGTTCTTC

v_call: TRBV7-6
d_call: -
clone_size: once
cdr3_length: 12
j_call: TRBJ1-2
cdr3_aa: CASSSGLGGYTF
cdr3_nt: TGTGCCAGCAGCTCGGGTCTGGGTGGCTACACCTTC

v_call: TRBV5-5
d_call: TRBD1
clone_size: -
cdr3_length: 16
j_call: TRBJ1-2
cdr3_aa: CASSLTGTDPNYGYTF
cdr3_nt: TGTGCCAGCAGCTTAACCGGGACAGACCCTAACTATGGCTACACCTTC

v_call: TRBV27
d_call: -
clone_size: -
cdr3_length: 13
j_call: TRBJ2-5
cdr3_aa: CASSRDGEETQYF
cdr3_nt: TGTGCCAGCAGTAGAGACGGGGAAGAGACCCAGTACTTC

v_call: TRBV7-2
d_call: TRBD1
clone_size: once
cdr3_length: 16
j_call: TRBJ2-5
cdr3_aa: CASSFGVDRATETQYF
cdr3_nt: TGTGCCAGCAGCTTTGGTGTTGACAGGGCCACGGAGACCCAGTACTTC

v_call: TRBV28
d_call: -
clone_size: once
cdr3_length: 14
j_call: TRBJ2-5
cdr3_aa: CASSLSGGKETQYF
cdr3_nt: TGTGCCAGCAGTTTATCAGGGGGGAAAGAGACCCAGTACTTC

v_call: TRBV27
d_call: TRBD1
clone_size: -
cdr3_length: 16
j_call: TRBJ1-2
cdr3_aa: CASSLFGTGTGHGYTF
cdr3_nt: TGTGCCAGCAGTTTATTCGGGACAGGTACGGGGCATGGCTACACCTTC

v_call: TRBV5-8
d_call: -
clone_size: -
cdr3_length: 16
j_call: TRBJ2-5
cdr3_aa: CASSPKWTEYQETQYF
cdr3_nt: TGTGCCAGCAGCCCTAAATGGACGGAGTACCAAGAGACCCAGTACTTC

v_call: TRBV7-9
d_call: TRBD2
clone_size: -
cdr3_length: 19
j_call: TRBJ2-1
cdr3_aa: CASSLVGGWGTRFPNEQFF
cdr3_nt: TGTGCCAGCAGCTTAGTAGGGGGTTGGGGGACTAGGTTTCCCAATGAGCAGTTCTTC

v_call: TRBV30
d_call: -
clone_size: -
cdr3_length: 11
j_call: TRBJ2-1
cdr3_aa: CAWSLGREQFF
cdr3_nt: TGTGCCTGGAGTCTGGGTCGGGAGCAGTTCTTC

v_call: TRBV5-4
d_call: TRBD2
clone_size: -
cdr3_length: 14
j_call: TRBJ2-2
cdr3_aa: CATRVGGDTGELFF
cdr3_nt: TGTGCCACCCGGGTCGGGGGGGACACCGGGGAGCTGTTTTTT

v_call: TRBV5-1
d_call: TRBD1
clone_size: few
cdr3_length: 15
j_call: TRBJ1-6
cdr3_aa: CASSSQGASNSPLHF
cdr3_nt: TGCGCCAGCAGCTCACAGGGGGCGAGCAATTCACCCCTCCACTTT

v_call: TRBV5-1
d_call: -
clone_size: -
cdr3_length: 16
j_call: TRBJ2-2
cdr3_aa: CASSARAGGNTGELFF
cdr3_nt: TGCGCCAGCAGCGCCAGGGCTGGGGGGAACACCGGGGAGCTGTTTTTT

v_call: TRBV27
d_call: -
clone_size: -
cdr3_length: 17
j_call: TRBJ1-2
cdr3_aa: CASSLALGLVANYGYTF
cdr3_nt: TGTGCCAGCAGTTTAGCCCTCGGACTAGTAGCTAACTATGGCTACACCTTC

v_call: TRBV20-1
d_call: -
clone_size: -
cdr3_length: 15
j_call: TRBJ2-1
cdr3_aa: CSASRETRPYNEQFF
cdr3_nt: TGCAGTGCTAGTCGGGAGACTAGGCCCTACAATGAGCAGTTCTTC

v_call: TRBV6-5
d_call: TRBD1
clone_size: -
cdr3_length: 12
j_call: TRBJ1-2
cdr3_aa: CASGTGVEGYTF
cdr3_nt: TGTGCCAGTGGGACAGGGGTAGAGGGCTACACCTTC

v_call: TRBV11-2
d_call: -
clone_size: -
cdr3_length: 14
j_call: TRBJ1-1
cdr3_aa: CASSSIMGSPEAFF
cdr3_nt: TGTGCCAGCAGCTCTATCATGGGTTCCCCTGAAGCTTTCTTT

v_call: TRBV24-1
d_call: -
clone_size: -
cdr3_length: 13
j_call: TRBJ2-3
cdr3_aa: CATSGGGSDTQYF
cdr3_nt: TGTGCCACCAGTGGTGGAGGGAGCGATACGCAGTATTTT

v_call: TRBV7-6
d_call: TRBD2
clone_size: -
cdr3_length: 15
j_call: TRBJ2-7
cdr3_aa: CASSSSGGGSYEQYF
cdr3_nt: TGTGCCAGCAGTTCTAGCGGGGGGGGCTCCTACGAGCAGTACTTC

v_call: TRBV21-1
d_call: -
clone_size: -
cdr3_length: 17
j_call: TRBJ2-2
cdr3_aa: CASSKESSGTNTGELFF
cdr3_nt: TGTGCCAGCAGCAAAGAGAGTAGCGGGACGAACACCGGGGAGCTGTTTTTT

v_call: TRBV27
d_call: -
clone_size: -
cdr3_length: 15
j_call: TRBJ2-7
cdr3_aa: CASSFRVGTSPNLYF
cdr3_nt: TGTGCCAGCAGTTTTAGGGTAGGGACTTCCCCCAACCTGTACTTC